The clone carrying this T cell receptor (beta chain) was detected a few times. This sample stems from a study of identical twins. TCRdb itself ran the 5' RACE reads through MiXCR, one entry per CDR3 protein. The sample consists of about 530,000 distinct CDR3 sequences, 20% to 25% of them appearing once. CDR1 and CDR2 from the germline V gene are SQVTM and ANQGSEA. The CDR3 length is 12 residues. These sequences were also reported in another study, on yellow fever vaccine responses in identical twins. That paper states: Twins reportedly had a vaccine T cell response that seemed partly convergent, partly personalized.

The sample consisted of CD4+ T cells sorted from blood. The chain uses TRBV29-1 and TRBJ2-3, with a possible D match to TRBD2 (6 bases). This receptor was obtained from a woman aged 18-29 years in good health. The CDR3 DNA reads TGCAACGGGACTCAGCCGGGAGATACGCAGTATTTT. As protein: CNGTQPGDTQYF.